This T cell receptor beta chain was retrieved from a study of cytomegalovirus exposure and HLA in healthy donors. The study, taken as a whole, reports: TRBV6-2, TRBV6-3 and other indistinguishable V segments were excluded. Many donors shared some public TCRs, even though most TCR sequences were rare.

This clone has more than one count but fewer than ten. Its matching antigen is unknown. PCR amplification relied on 60 Vbeta primers (plus 13 Jbeta primers). Clones were sequenced by immunoSEQ multiplex PCR, and TCRdb holds only the in-frame ones, with some missing. The sample lists about 98,000 clones, 63% occurring once. Germline values: CDR1 MNHEY, CDR2 SVGAGI. The trim removed 6 bases at V and 8 bases at J, leaving 5 bases unmatched. The CDR3 extends over 12 amino acids. Sequencing input: PBMCs. The TCR was taken from a human donor in good health. V is TRBV6-5 and J is TRBJ1-2, with 8 positions matching TRBD1. CDR3 sequence (DNA): TGTGCCAGCAGGCAGGGGGCGCGGGGCTACACCTTC. Its translation: CASRQGARGYTF.